A single sample is the source of the 30 T cell receptor beta chains below, sequenced in a study of cytotoxic CD8 clonotypes in ibrutinib-treated CLL. Produced via immunoSEQ multiplex PCR; TCRdb's table is partial and in-frame only. Counted here are under 150,000 clones, approximately 80% occurring once; the ten biggest clones make up 6.5% to 8%. This specimen was PBMCs, taken after 36 months of ibrutinib treatment. These receptors were obtained from a human donor with chronic lymphocytic leukemia.

This rearrangement joins TRBV28 to TRBJ1-4, with D maybe TRBD1 (5 bases). Per germline, CDR1 MDHEN and CDR2 SYDVKM. Trimming pared 2 bases from V and 5 bases from J, leaving 6 bases between. The CDR3 is 13 amino acids. In DNA form, the CDR3 reads TGTGCCAGCAGTTTACGGACAAATGAAAAACTGTTTTTT. Residues: CASSLRTNEKLFF.

The V call is TRBV12-2, the J call TRBJ2-7; the table's D call TRBD1 went unverified against the DNA. TRBV12-2 is classified as a pseudogene. The CDR3 covers 17 residues. CDR3 bases: TGTGCAAGTCGCCTTCCTGACAGGGCCTTATTCCTCTACGAGCAGTACTTC. Translated, it gives CASRLPDRALFLYEQYF.

Written as DNA, the CDR3 is TGCGCCAGCAGCCACGAAAGCCGCATCTGGGGGCCCAATCAGCCCCAGCATTTT. Encoded protein: CASSHESRIWGPNQPQHF. V is TRBV4-1 and J is TRBJ1-5; perhaps TRBD1 as D (6 bases). Per the germline V gene, CDR1 is MGHRA and CDR2 is YSYEKL. The length of the CDR3 is 18 residues. Between the trimmed V and J ends, which lost 3 bases and 3 bases, there was a span of 21 bases.

The rearrangement uses TRBV30 and TRBJ2-7; 7 bases fit TRBD2. J gave up 1 base and V 0 bases, and 6 bases lay outside the gene matches. The CDR3 is 15 residues long. Looked up from germline, CDR1 is GTSNPN and CDR2 is SVGIG (reference sequence). The CDR3 nucleotides are TGTGCCTGGAGTGTAGGCGGGGGACTTTCCTACGAGCAGTACTTC. The encoded protein is CAWSVGGGLSYEQYF.

This clone was seen only a few times. The V call is TRBV19, the J call TRBJ1-1, with 7 bases that match TRBD1. CDR1 is LNHDA, CDR2 SQIVND, per germline (reference sequence). V shed 7 bases and J 1 base; nucleotides not matched to a gene: 9. The length of the CDR3 is 15 residues. The CDR3 is CASTRDGTANTEAFF. The CDR3 bases are TGTGCCAGTACCCGCGACGGGACAGCGAACACTGAAGCTTTCTTT.

The chain combines TRBV4-1 with TRBJ2-7; D ambiguous. The V end lost 1 base, the J end lost 0 bases, and 16 bases lay between the germline ends. CDR3 length: 17 amino acids. Germline CDR1 reads MGHRA; CDR2 reads YSYEKL. The CDR3 region has the DNA TGCGCCAGCAGCCAAGGCCTCTCCCGGATACTCTCCTACGAGCAGTACTTC. This codes for CASSQGLSRILSYEQYF.

The chain has TRBV19 and TRBJ1-2, with D perhaps TRBD1 (6 bases). The CDR3 spans 15 residues. Germline V lookup: CDR1 LNHDA, CDR2 SQIVND (reference sequence). V dropped 2 bases and J dropped 1 base, with 11 bases sitting between them. In DNA, the CDR3 is TGTGCCAGTAGTATAATACAGGGAGGTAACTATGGCTACACCTTC. Translation gives CASSIIQGGNYGYTF.

V usage is TRBV5-1 and J usage is TRBJ2-2, with TRBD1 identical over 9 bases. Germline CDR1 and CDR2: SGHRS and YFSETQ. V shed 2 bases and J 1 base; nucleotides not matched to a gene: 9. This CDR3 has 18 residues. This CDR3 is CASSFHPTGGLNTGELFF. The DNA for the CDR3 is TGCGCCAGCAGCTTCCACCCGACAGGGGGGCTGAACACCGGGGAGCTGTTTTTT.

The genes are TRBV5-1 and TRBJ1-3, with TRBD1 matching over 9 bases. CDR1 is SGHRS and CDR2 is YFSETQ in the germline V gene. CDR3 length equals 15 residues. The V gene end was trimmed by 3 bases and the J gene end by 4 bases; junction bases not matched to a gene: 5. The CDR3 region is CASSYGQGSGNTIYF. CDR3 DNA sequence: TGCGCCAGCAGCTACGGACAGGGGAGCGGAAACACCATATATTTT.

This clone turned up a few times. V is TRBV7-9 and J is TRBJ1-6; 8 nucleotides agree with TRBD1. Germline loops: CDR1 SEHNR, CDR2 FQNEAQ (reference sequence). The CDR3 sequence is 17 residues long. Trimming took 6 bases from V and 10 from J; bases not matched to a gene: 17. The CDR3 here is CASRRTGTVGVGSPLHF. The CDR3, as DNA: TGTGCCAGCAGACGGACAGGGACAGTCGGGGTTGGGTCACCCCTCCACTTT.

The chain is built from TRBV4-1 and TRBJ1-5, with a weak D call TRBD1 (5 bases). The CDR3 spans 19 residues. CDR1 is MGHRA and CDR2 is YSYEKL in the germline V gene. The V and J ends lost 1 base and 3 bases respectively, with 22 bases between them. The CDR3: CASSQGYQGNLLSNQPQHF. CDR3 bases: TGCGCCAGCAGCCAAGGCTATCAGGGAAACCTGTTGTCCAATCAGCCCCAGCATTTT.

This sequence joins TRBV6-5 and TRBJ1-1; 7 bases are shared with TRBD1. V lost 5 bases, J lost 5 bases, and 8 bases stayed unmatched. Germline-derived CDR1 and CDR2 are MNHEY and SVGAGI. The CDR3 has 14 residues. CDR3 nucleotides: TGTGCCAGCAGTAATCGACAGGGTCTGACTGAAGCTTTCTTT. Encoded protein: CASSNRQGLTEAFF.

The chain combines TRBV6-5 with TRBJ2-3; maybe TRBD1 (5 bases). The germline V gene encodes CDR1 MNHEY and CDR2 SVGAGI. The V end lost 6 bases, the J end lost 9 bases, and 13 bases lay between the germline ends. This CDR3 has 12 amino acids. DNA for the CDR3: TGTGCCAGCAGGCCCAGGGTGGTGACGCAGTATTTT. Translation: CASRPRVVTQYF.

This clone was counted a single time. The chain is built from TRBV9 and TRBJ2-1, with D tentatively TRBD2 (7 bases). CDR3 length equals 15 residues. The V end lost 0 bases, the J end lost 4 bases, and 11 bases lay between the germline ends. CDR1 is SGDLS, CDR2 YYNGEE, per germline. CDR3 sequence (DNA): TGTGCCAGCAGCGTAGGCGGGGGCTCTTACAATGAGCAGTTCTTC. This sequence encodes CASSVGGGSYNEQFF.

The chain carries TRBV28 and TRBJ2-1, with D perhaps matching TRBD1 or TRBD2 (5 bases each). CDR1 and CDR2 (germline): MDHEN, SYDVKM. CDR3 length equals 16 residues. V dropped 5 bases and J dropped 7 bases, with 21 bases sitting between them. CDR3 region: CASSPPDGARPNEQFF. In DNA form, the CDR3 reads TGTGCCAGCAGTCCCCCCGACGGGGCGCGCCCAAATGAGCAGTTCTTC.

In DNA, the CDR3 is TGTGCCAGCAGTGAGGGGTGGGACCCCCAGTACTTC. Amino acids: CASSEGWDPQYF. The rearrangement links TRBV6-1 to TRBJ2-5; tentatively, D is TRBD1 or TRBD2 (5 bases each). V lost 3 bases to trimming and J lost 9 bases, with 11 bases between them. Germline values: CDR1 MNHNS, CDR2 SASEGT. CDR3 size: 12 residues.

This clone showed up just once. The V and J genes are TRBV15 and TRBJ2-3, with D hard to call. Germline lookup yields CDR1 LNHNV and CDR2 YYDKDF (reference sequence). The CDR3 runs to 12 residues. With 6 bases removed from V and 1 base from J, the gap between germline ends came to 5 bases. The CDR3 region has the DNA TGTGCCACCAGTCGGGGCACAGATACGCAGTATTTT. It encodes CATSRGTDTQYF.

The chain couples TRBV18 to TRBJ1-1, with TRBD1 identical over 12 bases. Germline V gene lookup returns CDR1 KGHSH and CDR2 LQKENI. The CDR3 length is 17 residues. J lost 4 bases, V lost 3 bases, and 9 bases had no gene match. The CDR3 here is CASSPGTGGAGVTEAFF. CDR3 nucleotide sequence: TGTGCCAGCTCACCCGGGACAGGGGGCGCCGGGGTCACTGAAGCTTTCTTT. Based on the CDR3 plus reference TRBV18 and TRBJ1-1, the full variable domain is NAGVMQNPRHLVRRRGQEARLRCSPMKGHSHVYWYRQLPEEGLKFMVYLQKENIIDESGMPKERFSAEFPKEGPSILRIQQVVRGDSAAYFCASSPGTGGAGVTEAFFGQGTRLTVV.

This clone was detected a few times. The chain uses TRBV4-1 and TRBJ2-2, with D perhaps matching TRBD1 (6 bases). CDR1 is MGHRA and CDR2 is YSYEKL in the germline V gene. This CDR3 spans 16 amino acids. Trimming pared 6 bases from V and 2 bases from J, leaving 16 bases between. CDR3 protein: CASSRLGTLNTGELFF. CDR3 DNA: TGCGCCAGCAGTCGCCTTGGGACACTAAACACCGGGGAGCTGTTTTTT.

V usage is TRBV7-3 and J usage is TRBJ2-3; 12 bases agree with TRBD2. The CDR3 spans 14 residues. The V gene end was trimmed by 8 bases and the J gene end by 1 base; junction bases not matched to a gene: 1. Germline lookup yields CDR1 SGHTA and CDR2 FQGTGA. CDR3 nucleotides: TGTGCCAGCCGGACTAGCGGGGGCACAGATACGCAGTATTTT. Its translation is CASRTSGGTDTQYF.

The chain links TRBV5-6 to TRBJ1-1, with 8 bases that match TRBD1. Germline loops: CDR1 SGHDT, CDR2 YYEEEE. This CDR3 contains 14 residues. V shed 2 bases, J shed 5 bases, and the junction held 5 bases outside the gene matches. CDR3 sequence: CASSFRGPRTEAFF. The CDR3 DNA follows: TGTGCCAGCAGCTTCAGGGGGCCGAGGACTGAAGCTTTCTTT.

The CDR3: CASSAGVDYGYTF. The CDR3 DNA sequence: TGTGCCAGCAGCGCCGGGGTGGACTATGGCTACACCTTC. The genes are TRBV9 and TRBJ1-2; D is undetermined. CDR3 length: 13 amino acids. Germline V gives CDR1 SGDLS, CDR2 YYNGEE. Trimming removed 3 bases from V and 3 bases from J, with 9 bases in between.

The J gene is TRBJ2-1, the V gene TRBV27; TRBD2 matches 11 bases. This CDR3 region has 16 residues. The V gene's germline CDR1 is MNHEY and CDR2 SMNVEV (reference sequence). With 5 bases clipped from V and 9 bases from J, the junction kept 12 bases outside the gene matches. The CDR3 DNA sequence: TGTGCCAGCAGTCCCGAGACTAGCGGGATTGTCTTTGAGCAGTTCTTC. Translation gives CASSPETSGIVFEQFF.

The chain combines TRBV11-1 with TRBJ2-7; D gene ambiguous. The length of the CDR3 is 15 residues. Germline assignment: CDR1 SGHAT and CDR2 FQDESV (reference sequence). V lost 1 base and J 0 bases, leaving 10 bases between the germline ends. In DNA form, the CDR3 reads TGTGCCAGCAGCTTAGATTATGAGAGCTCCTACGAGCAGTACTTC. Encoded protein: CASSLDYESSYEQYF.

This clone was observed a handful of times. The chain uses TRBV19 and TRBJ1-2; possibly TRBD1 for D (5 bases). The CDR3 contains 16 residues. V lost 5 bases and J 3 bases, leaving 19 bases between the germline ends. CDR1 and CDR2 (germline): LNHDA, SQIVND (reference sequence). CDR3 DNA: TGTGCCAGTAGTCGGGGGTTTGGGGGGAGCGACTATGGCTACACCTTC. Protein product: CASSRGFGGSDYGYTF.

This sequence joins TRBV7-9 and TRBJ2-7, with 7 bases matching TRBD2. This CDR3 region has 13 residues. V lost 0 bases and J lost 6; bases outside the gene matches: 2. Per the germline V gene, CDR1 is SEHNR and CDR2 is FQNEAQ (reference sequence). The CDR3 sequence: CASSLAGGFEQYF. DNA of the CDR3: TGTGCCAGCAGCTTAGCGGGAGGGTTCGAGCAGTACTTC.

The chain joins TRBV9 to TRBJ2-1, with D unresolved. The length of the CDR3 is 16 residues. V gave up 3 bases and J gave up 0 bases, with 13 bases separating them. Germline V lookup: CDR1 SGDLS, CDR2 YYNGEE. In nucleotides, the CDR3 is TGTGCCAGCAGCGCGGAACAGTCCTACTCCTACAATGAGCAGTTCTTC. Residues: CASSAEQSYSYNEQFF. The full variable domain, its missing parts supplied by reference TRBV9 and TRBJ2-1, is DSGVTQTPKHLITATGQRVTLRCSPRSGDLSVYWYQQSLDQGLQFLIQYYNGEERAKGNILERFSAQQFPDLHSELNLSSLELGDSALYFCASSAEQSYSYNEQFFGPGTRLTVL.

The CDR3 is CASSTPRTSGSYNEQFF. The CDR3 DNA is TGTGCCAGCAGTACCCCCCGGACTAGCGGATCCTACAATGAGCAGTTCTTC. This chain uses TRBV27 with TRBJ2-1; TRBD2 aligns across 10 bases. The V and J ends lost 5 bases and 1 base, in that order; junction bases with no gene match: 8. The CDR3 consists of 17 residues. The germline V gene has CDR1 MNHEY and CDR2 SMNVEV (reference sequence).

This chain joins TRBV7-9 and TRBJ2-7; 7 nucleotides align to TRBD2. Per germline, CDR1 SEHNR and CDR2 FQNEAQ (reference sequence). There are 15 residues in the CDR3. V lost 1 base and J lost 1; bases outside the gene matches: 4. CDR3: CASSLEAGRSYEQYF. The CDR3 coding sequence is TGTGCCAGCAGCTTAGAAGCGGGGAGGTCCTACGAGCAGTACTTC. The full variable domain, in which reference TRBV7-9 and TRBJ2-7 provide the parts outside the CDR3, is DTGVSQNPRHKITKRGQNVTFRCDPISEHNRLYWYRQTLGQGPEFLTYFQNEAQLEKSRLLSDRFSAERPKGSFSTLEIQRTEQGDSAMYLCASSLEAGRSYEQYFGPGTRLTVT.

The chain carries TRBV5-4 and TRBJ2-7; TRBD2 matches at 9 bases. Germline V CDR1 and CDR2: SGHNT, YYREEE (reference sequence). This CDR3 has 15 residues. J was trimmed by 2 bases and V by 2 bases; bases with no gene match: 5. The CDR3 protein is CASSLSSGKTYEQYF. As DNA, the CDR3 is TGTGCCAGCAGCTTATCTAGCGGGAAAACCTACGAGCAGTACTTC.